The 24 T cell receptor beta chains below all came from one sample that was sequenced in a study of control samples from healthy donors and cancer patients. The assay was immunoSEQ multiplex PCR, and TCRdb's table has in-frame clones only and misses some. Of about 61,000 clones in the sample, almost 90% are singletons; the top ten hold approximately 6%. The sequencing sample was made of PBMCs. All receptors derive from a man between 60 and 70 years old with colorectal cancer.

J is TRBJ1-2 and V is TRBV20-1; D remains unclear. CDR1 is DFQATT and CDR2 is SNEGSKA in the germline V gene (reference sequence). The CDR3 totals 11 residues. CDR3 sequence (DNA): TGCATTGGGTATTACTTGGGTGGCTACACCTTC. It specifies CIGYYLGGYTF.

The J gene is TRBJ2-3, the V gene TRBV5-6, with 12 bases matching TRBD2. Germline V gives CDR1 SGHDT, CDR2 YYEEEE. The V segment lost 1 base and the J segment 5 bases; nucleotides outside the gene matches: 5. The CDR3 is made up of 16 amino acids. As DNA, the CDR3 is TGTGCCAGCAGCTTGCTGCTAGCGGGGGGGATAGATACGCAGTATTTT. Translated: CASSLLLAGGIDTQYF.

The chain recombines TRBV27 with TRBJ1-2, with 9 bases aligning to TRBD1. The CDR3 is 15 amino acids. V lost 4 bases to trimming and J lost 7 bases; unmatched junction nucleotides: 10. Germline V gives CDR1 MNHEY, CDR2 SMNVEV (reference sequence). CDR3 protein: CASSSQGARSGGYTF. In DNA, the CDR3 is TGTGCCAGCAGTTCACAGGGGGCGCGTTCTGGTGGCTACACCTTC.

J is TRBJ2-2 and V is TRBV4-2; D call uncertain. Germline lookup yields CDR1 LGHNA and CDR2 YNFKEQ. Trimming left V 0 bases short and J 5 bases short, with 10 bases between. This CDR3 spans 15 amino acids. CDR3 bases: TGTGCCAGCAGCCAAGAGGTCAGAGTTACCGGGGAGCTGTTTTTT. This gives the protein CASSQEVRVTGELFF.

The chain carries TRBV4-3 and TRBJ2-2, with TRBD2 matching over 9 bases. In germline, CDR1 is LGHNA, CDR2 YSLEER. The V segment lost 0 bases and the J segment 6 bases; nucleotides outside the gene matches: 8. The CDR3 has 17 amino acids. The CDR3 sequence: CASSQDRISGGSGELFF. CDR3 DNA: TGCGCCAGCAGCCAAGATCGGATTAGCGGGGGTTCCGGGGAGCTGTTTTTT.

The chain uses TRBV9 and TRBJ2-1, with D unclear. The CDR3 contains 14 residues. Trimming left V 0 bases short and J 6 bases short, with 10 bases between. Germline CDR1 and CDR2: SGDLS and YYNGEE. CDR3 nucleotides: TGTGCCAGCAGCGTAGGGCACCGTTTCAATGAGCAGTTCTTC. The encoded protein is CASSVGHRFNEQFF.

The CDR3 reads CASSSTSSNEQYF. The CDR3 DNA reads as TGTGCCAGCAGTTCGACTAGTTCCAACGAGCAGTACTTC. The V call is TRBV12-3 or TRBV12-4, the J call TRBJ2-7; D is perhaps TRBD2 (6 bases). The CDR3 has 13 residues. V was shortened by 4 bases and J by 5 bases, with 12 bases between the two germline ends.

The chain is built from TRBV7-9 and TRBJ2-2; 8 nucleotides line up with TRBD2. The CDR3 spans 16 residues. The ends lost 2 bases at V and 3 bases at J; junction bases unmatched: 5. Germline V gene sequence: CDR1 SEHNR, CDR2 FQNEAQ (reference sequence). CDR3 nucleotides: TGTGCCAGCAGCTTAAGAACTAGCGGTGACACCGGGGAGCTGTTTTTT. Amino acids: CASSLRTSGDTGELFF.

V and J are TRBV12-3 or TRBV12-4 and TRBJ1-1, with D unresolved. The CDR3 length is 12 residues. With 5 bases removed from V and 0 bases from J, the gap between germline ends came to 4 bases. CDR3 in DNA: TGTGCCAGCAGTGGGATGAACACTGAAGCTTTCTTT. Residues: CASSGMNTEAFF.

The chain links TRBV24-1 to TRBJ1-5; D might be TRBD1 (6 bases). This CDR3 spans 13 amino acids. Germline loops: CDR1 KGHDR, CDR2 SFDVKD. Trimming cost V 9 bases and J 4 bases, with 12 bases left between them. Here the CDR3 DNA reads TGTGCCACCGCAGGGGTGGGGAATCAGCCCCAGCATTTT. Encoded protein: CATAGVGNQPQHF.

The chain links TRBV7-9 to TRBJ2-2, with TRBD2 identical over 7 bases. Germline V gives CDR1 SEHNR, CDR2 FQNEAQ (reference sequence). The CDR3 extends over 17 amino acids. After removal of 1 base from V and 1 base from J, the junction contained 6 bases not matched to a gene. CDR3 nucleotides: TGTGCCAGCAGCTTAGGGAGGCGGGGGTTGAACACCGGGGAGCTGTTTTTT. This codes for CASSLGRRGLNTGELFF.

DNA of the CDR3: TGTGCCAGTAGGCTGCAGGGGGTCTCCTACAATGAGCAGTTCTTC. This sequence encodes CASRLQGVSYNEQFF. The chain employs TRBV19 and TRBJ2-1; 7 bases are shared with TRBD1. After removal of 6 bases from V and 0 bases from J, the junction contained 5 bases not matched to a gene. The CDR3 is made up of 15 amino acids. Germline CDR1 LNHDA, CDR2 SQIVND (reference sequence).

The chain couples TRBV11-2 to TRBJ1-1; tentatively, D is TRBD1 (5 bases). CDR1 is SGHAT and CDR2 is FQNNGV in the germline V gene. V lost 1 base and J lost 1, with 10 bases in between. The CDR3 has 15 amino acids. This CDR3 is CASSLVGGGNTEAFF. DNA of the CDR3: TGTGCCAGCAGCTTAGTGGGGGGTGGGAACACTGAAGCTTTCTTT.

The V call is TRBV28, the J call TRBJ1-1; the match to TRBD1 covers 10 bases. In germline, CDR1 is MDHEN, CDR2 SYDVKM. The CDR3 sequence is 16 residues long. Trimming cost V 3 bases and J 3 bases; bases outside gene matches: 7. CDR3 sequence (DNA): TGTGCCAGCAGTTTTGACAGGGGGCTTAGGGACACTGAAGCTTTCTTT. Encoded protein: CASSFDRGLRDTEAFF.

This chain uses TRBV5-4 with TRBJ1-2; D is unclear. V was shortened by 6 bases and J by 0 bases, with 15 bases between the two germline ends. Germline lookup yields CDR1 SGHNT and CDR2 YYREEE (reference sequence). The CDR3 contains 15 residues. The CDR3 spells CASTPSRQANYGYTF. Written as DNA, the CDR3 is TGTGCCAGCACCCCCTCGAGACAAGCTAACTATGGCTACACCTTC.

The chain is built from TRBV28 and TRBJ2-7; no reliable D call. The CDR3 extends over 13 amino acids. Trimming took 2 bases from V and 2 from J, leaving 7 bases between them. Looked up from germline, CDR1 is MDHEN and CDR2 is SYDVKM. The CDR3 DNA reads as TGTGCCAGCAGTTTAAGGCCAACCTACGAGCAGTACTTC. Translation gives CASSLRPTYEQYF.

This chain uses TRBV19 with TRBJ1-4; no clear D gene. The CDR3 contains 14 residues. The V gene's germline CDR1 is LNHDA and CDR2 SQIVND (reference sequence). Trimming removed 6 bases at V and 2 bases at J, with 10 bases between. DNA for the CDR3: TGTGCCAGTAGCTCAACATCTACTAATGAAAAACTGTTTTTT. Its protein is CASSSTSTNEKLFF. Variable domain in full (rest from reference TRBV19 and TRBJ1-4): DGGITQSPKYLFRKEGQNVTLSCEQNLNHDAMYWYRQDPGQGLRLIYYSQIVNDFQKGDIAEGYSVSREKKESFPLTVTSAQKNPTAFYLCASSSTSTNEKLFFGSGTQLSVL.

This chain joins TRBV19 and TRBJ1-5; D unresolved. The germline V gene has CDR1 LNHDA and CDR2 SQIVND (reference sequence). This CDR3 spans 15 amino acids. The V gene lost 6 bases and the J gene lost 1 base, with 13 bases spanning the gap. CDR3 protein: CASSVNRRSNQPQHF. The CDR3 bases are TGTGCCAGTAGCGTTAATAGAAGGAGCAATCAGCCCCAGCATTTT.

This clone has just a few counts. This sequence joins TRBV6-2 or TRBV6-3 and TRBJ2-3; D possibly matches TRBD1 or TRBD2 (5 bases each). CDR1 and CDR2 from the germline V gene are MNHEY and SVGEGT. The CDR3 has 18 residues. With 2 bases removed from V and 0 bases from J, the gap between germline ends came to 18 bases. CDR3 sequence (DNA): TGTGCCAGCAGTTACCTCCCTCCCGGGACCCCGAGCACAGATACGCAGTATTTT. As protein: CASSYLPPGTPSTDTQYF.

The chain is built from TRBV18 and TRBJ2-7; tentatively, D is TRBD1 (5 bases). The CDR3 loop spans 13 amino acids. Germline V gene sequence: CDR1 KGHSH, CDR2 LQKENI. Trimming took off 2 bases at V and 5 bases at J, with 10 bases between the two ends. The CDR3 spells CASSPRQGDEQYF. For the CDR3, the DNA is TGTGCCAGCTCACCAAGGCAGGGCGACGAGCAGTACTTC.

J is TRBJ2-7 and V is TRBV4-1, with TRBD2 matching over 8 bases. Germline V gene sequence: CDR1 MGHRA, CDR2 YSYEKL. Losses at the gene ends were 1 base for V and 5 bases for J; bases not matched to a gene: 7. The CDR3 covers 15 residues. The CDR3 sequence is CASSQGEYGRDEQYF. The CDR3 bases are TGCGCCAGCAGCCAAGGAGAGTACGGGAGGGACGAGCAGTACTTC.

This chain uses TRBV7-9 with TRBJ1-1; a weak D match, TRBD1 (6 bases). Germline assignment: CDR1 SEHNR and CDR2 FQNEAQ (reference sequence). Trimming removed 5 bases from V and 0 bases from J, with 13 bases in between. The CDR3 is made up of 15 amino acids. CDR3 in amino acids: CASSIQGPLNTEAFF. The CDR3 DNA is TGTGCCAGCAGCATACAGGGCCCCCTGAACACTGAAGCTTTCTTT.

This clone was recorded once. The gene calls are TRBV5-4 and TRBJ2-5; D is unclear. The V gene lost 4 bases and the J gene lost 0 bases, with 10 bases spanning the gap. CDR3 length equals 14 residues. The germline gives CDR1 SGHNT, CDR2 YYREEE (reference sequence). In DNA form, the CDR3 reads TGTGCCAGCAGCCGGTGGCCGTACCAAGAGACCCAGTACTTC. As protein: CASSRWPYQETQYF.

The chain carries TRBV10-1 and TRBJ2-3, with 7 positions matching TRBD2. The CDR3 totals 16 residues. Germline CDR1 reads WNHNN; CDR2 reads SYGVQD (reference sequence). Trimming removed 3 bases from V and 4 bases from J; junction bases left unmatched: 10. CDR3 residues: CASSDTAGTGADTQYF. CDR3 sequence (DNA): TGCGCCAGCAGTGACACAGCGGGGACGGGGGCAGATACGCAGTATTTT.